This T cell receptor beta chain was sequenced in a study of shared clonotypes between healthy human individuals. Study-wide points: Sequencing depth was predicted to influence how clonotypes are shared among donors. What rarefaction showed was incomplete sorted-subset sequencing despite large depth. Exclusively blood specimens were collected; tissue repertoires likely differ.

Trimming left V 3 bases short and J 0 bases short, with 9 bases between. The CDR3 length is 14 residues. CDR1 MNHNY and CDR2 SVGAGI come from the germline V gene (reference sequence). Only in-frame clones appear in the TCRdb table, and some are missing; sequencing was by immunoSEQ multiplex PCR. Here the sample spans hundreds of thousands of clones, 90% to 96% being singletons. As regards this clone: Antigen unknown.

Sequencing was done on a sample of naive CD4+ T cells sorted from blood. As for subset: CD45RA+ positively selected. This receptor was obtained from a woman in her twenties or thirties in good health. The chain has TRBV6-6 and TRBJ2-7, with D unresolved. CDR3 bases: TGTGCCAGCAGTTATGAAACTGACTCCTACGAGCAGTACTTC. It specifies CASSYETDSYEQYF.